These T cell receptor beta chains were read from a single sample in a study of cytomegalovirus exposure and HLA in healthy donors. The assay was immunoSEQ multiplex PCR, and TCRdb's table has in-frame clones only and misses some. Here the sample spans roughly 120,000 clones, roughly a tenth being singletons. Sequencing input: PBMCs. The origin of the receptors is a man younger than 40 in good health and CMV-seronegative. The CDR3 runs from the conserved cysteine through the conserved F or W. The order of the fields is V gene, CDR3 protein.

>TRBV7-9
CASSFGGRANEKLFF
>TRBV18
CASSEDYEQYF
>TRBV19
CASSSDRVGYGYTF
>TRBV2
CASSRSPGPGNTIYF
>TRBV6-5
CASTWTSGRTEQFF
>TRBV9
CASSPGTYSDGYTF
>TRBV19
CASSSQPRGLREKLFF
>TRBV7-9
CASSPGQMNTEAFF
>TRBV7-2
CASSSTYEQYF
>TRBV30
CAWTWGLAGANEQFF
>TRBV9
CASSVLSYNEQFF
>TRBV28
CASLDRVNEKLFF
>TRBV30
CAWSIDSSYEQYF
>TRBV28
CASTKGGRSYEQYF
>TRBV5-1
CASSFERGRGGYTF
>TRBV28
CASSSGTVQETQYF
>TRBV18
CASSPRRLPTVYGYTF
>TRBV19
CASSIQGGPNNSPLHF
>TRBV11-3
CASSFGQESTDTQYF
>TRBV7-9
CASTLGGSDTYGYTF
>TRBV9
CASSVVGGSGEAFF
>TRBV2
CASPGAGGPVRDTQYF
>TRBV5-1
CASSPGLAGVEQYF
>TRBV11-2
CASSLATGGGTEAFF
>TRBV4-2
CASSQEQGALGGYTF
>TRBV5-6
CASSLEPGELFF
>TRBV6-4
CASSDMAGVLISNQPQHF
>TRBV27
CASSSGLAGYEQYF
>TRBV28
CASSTRDRSTDTQYF
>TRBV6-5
CASSYAGQGGYRYTF
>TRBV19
CASIDTVNTEAFF
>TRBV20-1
CSARGGTEAFF
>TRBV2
CASSELAGNKLGETQYF
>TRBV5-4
CARSSLDFKGDSYEQYF
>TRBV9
CASSVYQTSGFVDEQFF
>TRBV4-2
CASSPGREGQPQHF
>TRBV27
CASSLVREGTKNIQYF
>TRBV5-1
CASSLASSSSYNSPLHF
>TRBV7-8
CASSYGSSYEQYF
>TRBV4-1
CASSTRQGTDTQYF
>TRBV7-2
CASSFLGLYNEQFF
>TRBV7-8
CASSLGPRPPEAFF
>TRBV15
CAITEGGENTEAFF
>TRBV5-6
CASSLFAGVENTF
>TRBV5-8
CASSPLPTGGVYGYTF
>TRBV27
CASTQLFGGGTDTQYF
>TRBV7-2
CASSFVGGAYEQYF
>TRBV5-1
CASSLALNEQFF
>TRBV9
CASSAGQASYGYTF
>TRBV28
CASSFRGRGRDQPQHF
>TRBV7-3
CASSLTGQGAWETQYF
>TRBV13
CASSLAGLEYEQYF
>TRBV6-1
CASSPRQGFGTEAFF
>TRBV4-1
CASSQGEEVTYEQYF
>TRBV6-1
CASSPDQAATF
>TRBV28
CASLRQGGLPGELFF
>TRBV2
CASNRERTEAFF
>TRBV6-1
CASRRSGTSTDTQYF
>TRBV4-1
CASSPLTGATETQYF
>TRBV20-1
CSPGYNYGYTF